Listed below are T cell receptor beta chains from one sample, sequenced in a study of blood T cell repertoires in COVID-19. The method was immunoSEQ multiplex PCR; TCRdb's version includes in-frame clones alone and lacks a portion of them. The table has approximately 150,000 clones, around 90% seen once. The sample comprised peripheral blood. The origin of the receptors is a human donor with COVID-19, enrolled during active disease. The donor label of this sample is uncertain. CDR3s include the opening cysteine and the closing phenylalanine or tryptophan. D genes are given only for firm matches. The size entry is marked missing in some rows and otherwise reads once, few, many or a size class.

TRBV7-9,-,once,TRBJ2-2,CASDKNTGELFF,TGTGCCAGCGACAAGAACACCGGGGAGCTGTTTTTT
TRBV7-6,TRBD2,few,TRBJ2-5,CASSRLAGVKETQYF,TGTGCCAGCAGTCGCCTAGCGGGGGTGAAGGAGACCCAGTACTTC
TRBV27,TRBD1,-,TRBJ1-2,CASSMTGGYGYTF,TGTGCCAGCAGCATGACAGGGGGCTATGGCTACACCTTC
TRBV19,-,once,TRBJ1-4,CASTLKNEKLFF,TGTGCCAGTACCCTAAAAAATGAAAAACTGTTTTTT
TRBV9,-,-,TRBJ2-5,CASAVRNEETQYF,TGTGCCAGCGCCGTGCGGAACGAAGAGACCCAGTACTTC
TRBV20-1,-,-,TRBJ2-7,CSASAPGGGHTYEQYF,TGCAGTGCTAGTGCCCCTGGGGGCGGGCATACCTACGAGCAGTACTTC
TRBV5-1,TRBD1,-,TRBJ1-3,CASRRTGGTGNTIYF,TGCGCCAGCAGGCGTACAGGGGGCACTGGAAACACCATATATTTT
TRBV3-1/TRBV3-2,-,-,TRBJ2-7,CASSRPTGEEYEQYF,TGTGCCAGCAGCCGACCTACAGGGGAGGAATACGAGCAGTACTTC
TRBV18,-,-,TRBJ2-1,CASSLPTRHYNEQFF,TGTGCCAGCTCACTGCCCACTCGACACTACAATGAGCAGTTCTTC
TRBV5-1,TRBD2,-,TRBJ2-5,CASSLAGAEETQYF,TGCGCCAGCAGCCTAGCGGGGGCGGAGGAGACCCAGTACTTC
TRBV11-3,TRBD2,-,TRBJ2-7,CASSLAVAGGPYEQYF,TGTGCCAGCAGCCTAGCTGTAGCGGGAGGTCCCTACGAGCAGTACTTC
TRBV7-9,-,-,TRBJ1-4,CASSPRGATNEKLFF,TGTGCCAGCAGCCCTAGGGGTGCAACTAATGAAAAACTGTTTTTT
TRBV5-6,-,-,TRBJ1-2,CASSLGQDNYGYTF,TGTGCCAGCAGCTTGGGGCAGGATAACTATGGCTACACCTTC
TRBV7-2,TRBD1,-,TRBJ1-1,CASSAQGAGGEAFF,TGTGCCAGCAGCGCTCAGGGGGCTGGCGGTGAAGCTTTCTTT
TRBV20-1,-,-,TRBJ1-2,CSARTDYGYTF,TGCAGTGCTAGGACAGATTATGGCTACACCTTC
TRBV19,TRBD2,-,TRBJ2-7,CASNTSGTSGGAQYEQYF,TGTGCCAGTAATACTTCCGGGACTAGCGGGGGGGCCCAGTACGAGCAGTACTTC
TRBV2,TRBD1,-,TRBJ1-6,CASSEDRGRSSPLHF,TGTGCCAGCAGTGAAGACAGGGGGCGGTCTTCACCCCTCCACTTT
TRBV7-6,-,-,TRBJ2-7,CASSAGPLYEQYF,TGTGCCAGCAGCGCGGGACCCCTCTACGAGCAGTACTTC
TRBV18,-,-,TRBJ1-2,CASSLGSNYGYTF,TGTGCCAGCTCCCTTGGCTCTAACTATGGCTACACCTTC
TRBV11-2,TRBD2,-,TRBJ2-2,CASSLSLLAGNTGELFF,TGTGCCAGCAGCTTGTCGTTGCTAGCGGGGAACACCGGGGAGCTGTTTTTT
TRBV3-1/TRBV3-2,TRBD1,-,TRBJ1-1,CASSQTGEELAEAFF,TGTGCCAGCAGCCAAACAGGGGAGGAACTCGCTGAAGCTTTCTTT
TRBV11-2,-,-,TRBJ1-2,CASSRTALGYGYTF,TGTGCCAGCAGTAGGACGGCACTAGGCTATGGCTACACCTTC
TRBV28,TRBD1,-,TRBJ1-6,CASSLWTGADSPLHF,TGTGCCAGCAGTTTATGGACAGGGGCGGATTCACCCCTCCACTTT
TRBV10-2,-,-,TRBJ1-2,CASSNLGGAGGGYTF,TGCGCCAGCAGTAACCTAGGGGGGGCTGGCGGTGGCTACACCTTC
TRBV7-2,-,-,TRBJ1-3,CASSSGVLLGNTIYF,TGTGCCAGCAGCTCCGGAGTGCTCCTCGGAAACACCATATATTTT
TRBV6-1,-,-,TRBJ1-1,CASSEVVALEVLTEAFF,TGTGCCAGCAGTGAAGTGGTAGCGCTGGAAGTACTCACTGAAGCTTTCTTT
TRBV28,TRBD1,once,TRBJ2-3,CASTGTEGPDTQYF,TGTGCCAGTACCGGGACAGAAGGGCCAGATACGCAGTATTTT
TRBV6-2/TRBV6-3,-,few,TRBJ2-3,CASSSTSTDTQYF,TGTGCCAGCAGTTCGACTAGCACAGATACGCAGTATTTT
TRBV7-9,-,once,TRBJ1-2,CASSSPQQRANYGYTF,TGTGCCAGCAGCTCTCCCCAGCAGCGAGCTAACTATGGCTACACCTTC
TRBV6-1,TRBD2,-,TRBJ2-3,CASSANSGGALLGQYF,TGTGCCAGCAGTGCAAATAGCGGGGGGGCGCTGCTCGGGCAGTATTTT
TRBV7-9,-,-,TRBJ2-5,CASGLGGFQETQYF,TGTGCCAGCGGTCTTGGGGGGTTCCAAGAGACCCAGTACTTC
TRBV6-1,-,-,TRBJ1-6,CASSEFTMYNSPLHF,TGTGCCAGCAGTGAATTCACAATGTATAATTCACCCCTCCACTTT
TRBV9,-,-,TRBJ1-1,CASSVVADRNTEAFF,TGTGCCAGCAGCGTAGTGGCAGACAGGAACACTGAAGCTTTCTTT
TRBV5-1,-,-,TRBJ2-3,CASSSRQPSTDTQYF,TGCGCCAGCAGCTCCCGACAGCCTAGCACAGATACGCAGTATTTT
TRBV2,-,-,TRBJ1-5,CASRRGQGEDQPQHF,TGTGCCAGCAGACGTGGGCAGGGTGAGGATCAGCCCCAGCATTTT
TRBV6-5,TRBD1,-,TRBJ1-4,CASTPGPGQDEKLFF,TGTGCCAGCACTCCAGGCCCGGGACAGGACGAAAAACTGTTTTTT
TRBV2,-,-,TRBJ2-1,CASVTSSYNEQFF,TGTGCCAGCGTAACCAGCTCCTACAATGAGCAGTTCTTC
TRBV5-6,TRBD1,-,TRBJ2-7,CASSLQGGPYEQYF,TGTGCCAGCAGCTTACAGGGGGGCCCCTACGAGCAGTACTTC
TRBV5-1,-,-,TRBJ1-4,CASSRGFNEKLFF,TGCGCCAGCAGTCGGGGTTTTAATGAAAAACTGTTTTTT
TRBV4-2,TRBD1,-,TRBJ2-1,CASSQGGQVEGEQFF,TGTGCCAGCAGCCAGGGGGGACAGGTTGAGGGTGAGCAGTTCTTC
TRBV19,-,few,TRBJ1-5,CASRGDSTYSNQPQHF,TGTGCCAGCAGAGGTGATAGCACTTATAGCAATCAGCCCCAGCATTTT
TRBV6-2/TRBV6-3,-,-,TRBJ2-1,CASSYLKQVNEQFF,TGTGCCAGCAGTTACCTGAAACAGGTTAATGAGCAGTTCTTC
TRBV28,TRBD1,-,TRBJ1-4,CASSLTGATNEKLFF,TGTGCCAGCAGCCTTACAGGGGCAACTAATGAAAAACTGTTTTTT
TRBV5-4,-,-,TRBJ2-3,CASSASKARDTQYF,TGTGCCAGCAGCGCCTCGAAAGCACGGGATACGCAGTATTTT
TRBV10-3,-,-,TRBJ1-3,CAISEWGQESGNTIYF,TGTGCCATCAGTGAGTGGGGACAAGAGTCAGGAAACACCATATATTTT
TRBV7-6,TRBD2,-,TRBJ2-3,CASSWVGGEADTQYF,TGTGCCAGCAGCTGGGTGGGAGGGGAGGCAGATACGCAGTATTTT
TRBV27,TRBD1,-,TRBJ2-1,CASSPTWTGVGNEQFF,TGTGCCAGCAGTCCGACCTGGACAGGGGTGGGCAATGAGCAGTTCTTC
TRBV2,-,-,TRBJ2-5,CASSDGGAGTETQYF,TGTGCCAGCAGTGATGGAGGGGCGGGGACTGAGACCCAGTACTTC
TRBV2,TRBD1,-,TRBJ1-1,CASSGQGLGTEAFF,TGTGCCAGCAGTGGACAGGGCCTCGGCACTGAAGCTTTCTTT
TRBV7-9,-,-,TRBJ1-2,CASSLIDGYTF,TGTGCCAGCAGCCTAATCGATGGCTACACCTTC
TRBV11-3,-,-,TRBJ1-6,CASSFAGAERNSPLHF,TGTGCCAGCAGCTTTGCAGGGGCTGAGCGTAATTCACCCCTCCACTTT
TRBV25-1,-,-,TRBJ2-1,CASSLRTENNDEQFF,TGTGCCAGCAGTCTCAGGACAGAGAATAACGATGAGCAGTTCTTC
TRBV10-3,TRBD1,-,TRBJ1-3,CASRGTVGNTIYF,TGTGCCAGCCGCGGGACAGTGGGAAACACCATATATTTT
TRBV3-1/TRBV3-2,TRBD1,-,TRBJ1-2,CASSQDLAGGLNGYTF,TGTGCCAGCAGCCAAGATCTGGCAGGGGGCTTGAATGGCTACACCTTC
TRBV2,-,-,TRBJ1-2,CASSAWAPNYGYTF,TGTGCCAGCAGTGCGTGGGCACCCAACTATGGCTACACCTTC
TRBV11-2,-,once,TRBJ1-1,CASSLAGQSTEAFF,TGTGCCAGCAGCTTAGCAGGGCAATCAACTGAAGCTTTCTTT
TRBV7-2,-,once,TRBJ1-5,CASSPQGQSFQPQHF,TGTGCCAGCAGCCCCCAGGGACAAAGCTTTCAGCCCCAGCATTTT
TRBV7-3,TRBD1,-,TRBJ1-1,CASSLTGGVTEAFF,TGTGCCAGCAGCCTAACAGGGGGGGTCACTGAAGCTTTCTTT